This T cell receptor (beta chain) was sequenced during a study of blood T cell repertoires in COVID-19. Study in general: Italy, Spain and the United States were the sources of the convalescent and acute COVID-19 samples.

In the original processing: Nucleated cell counts were estimated from reference gene primer amplification. The repertoire was sequenced with immunoSEQ multiplex PCR; TCRdb's copy has only in-frame clones and lacks some. V, J and clone size were drawn from that table, and D and trimming were deduced from the DNA. The table has approximately 120,000 clones, 85% seen once. Trimming removed 2 bases at V and 1 base at J, with 20 bases between. The CDR3 contains 19 residues. Germline V gives CDR1 KGHDR, CDR2 SFDVKD. V usage is TRBV24-1 and J usage is TRBJ2-1; no clear D. This clonotype was sampled from a man aged 80 or over with active or convalescent COVID-19. The specimen sequenced was peripheral blood. DNA of the CDR3: TGTGCCACCAGTGATTCAACAGCCAGAACCCAACGGTCCTACAATGAGCAGTTCTTC. This codes for CATSDSTARTQRSYNEQFF.